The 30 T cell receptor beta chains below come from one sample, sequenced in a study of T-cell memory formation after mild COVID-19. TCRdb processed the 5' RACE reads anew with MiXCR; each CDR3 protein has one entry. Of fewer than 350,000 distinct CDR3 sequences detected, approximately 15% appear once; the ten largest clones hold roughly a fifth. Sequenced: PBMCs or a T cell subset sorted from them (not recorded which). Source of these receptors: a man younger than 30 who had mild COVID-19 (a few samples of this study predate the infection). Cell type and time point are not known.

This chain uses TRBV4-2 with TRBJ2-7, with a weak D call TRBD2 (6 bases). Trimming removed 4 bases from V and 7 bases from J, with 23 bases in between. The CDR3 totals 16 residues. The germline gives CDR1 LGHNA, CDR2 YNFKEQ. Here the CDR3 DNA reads TGTGCCAGCAGCCTACCGATCAGGGACTCCCTCAGGGAGCAGTACGTC. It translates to CASSLPIRDSLREQYV.

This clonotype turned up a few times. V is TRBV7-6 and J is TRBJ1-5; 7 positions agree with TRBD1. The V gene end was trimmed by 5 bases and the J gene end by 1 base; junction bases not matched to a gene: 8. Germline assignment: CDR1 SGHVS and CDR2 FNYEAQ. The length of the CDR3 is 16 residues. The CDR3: CASSPGQSGSNQPQHF. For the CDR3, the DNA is TGTGCCAGCAGCCCGGGACAGAGCGGGAGCAATCAGCCCCAGCATTTT.

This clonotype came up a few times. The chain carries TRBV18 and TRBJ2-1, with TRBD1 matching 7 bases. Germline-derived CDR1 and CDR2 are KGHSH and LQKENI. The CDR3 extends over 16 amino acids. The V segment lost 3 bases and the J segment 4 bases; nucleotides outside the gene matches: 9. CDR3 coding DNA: TGTGCCAGCTCACCCAGACAGGGTTATGGGTACAATGAGCAGTTCTTC. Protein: CASSPRQGYGYNEQFF.

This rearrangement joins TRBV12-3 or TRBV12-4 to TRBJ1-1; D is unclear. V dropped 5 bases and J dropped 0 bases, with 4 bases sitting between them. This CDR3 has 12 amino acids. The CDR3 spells CASSPVNTEAFF. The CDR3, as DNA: TGTGCCAGCAGTCCAGTGAACACTGAAGCTTTCTTT.

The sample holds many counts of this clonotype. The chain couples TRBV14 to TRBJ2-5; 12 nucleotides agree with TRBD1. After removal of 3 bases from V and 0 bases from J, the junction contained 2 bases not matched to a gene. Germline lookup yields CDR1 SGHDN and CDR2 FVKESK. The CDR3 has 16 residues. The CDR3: CASSQGTGGYQETQYF. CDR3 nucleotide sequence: TGTGCCAGCAGCCAGGGGACAGGGGGCTACCAAGAGACCCAGTACTTC.

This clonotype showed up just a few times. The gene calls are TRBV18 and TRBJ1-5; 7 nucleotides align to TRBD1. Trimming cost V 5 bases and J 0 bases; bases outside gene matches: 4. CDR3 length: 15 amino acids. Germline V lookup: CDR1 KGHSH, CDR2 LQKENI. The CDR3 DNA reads TGTGCCAGCTCAATCAGGGGGTATAGCAATCAGCCCCAGCATTTT. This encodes CASSIRGYSNQPQHF.

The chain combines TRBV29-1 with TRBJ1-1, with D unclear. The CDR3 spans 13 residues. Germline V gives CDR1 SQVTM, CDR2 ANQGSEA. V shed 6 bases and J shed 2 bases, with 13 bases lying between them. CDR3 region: CSVVVQLNTEAFF. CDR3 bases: TGCAGCGTGGTTGTGCAGCTAAACACTGAAGCTTTCTTT.

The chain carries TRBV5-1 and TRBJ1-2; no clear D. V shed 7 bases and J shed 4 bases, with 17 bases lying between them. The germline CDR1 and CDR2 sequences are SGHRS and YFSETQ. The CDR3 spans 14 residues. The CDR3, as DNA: TGCGCCAGCGCCCCTGGGCCGCCTGTCTATGGCTACACCTTC. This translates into CASAPGPPVYGYTF.

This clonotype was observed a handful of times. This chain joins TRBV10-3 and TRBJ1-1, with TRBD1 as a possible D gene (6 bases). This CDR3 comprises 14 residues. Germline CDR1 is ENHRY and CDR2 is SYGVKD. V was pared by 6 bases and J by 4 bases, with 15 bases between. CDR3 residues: CAIRGLGGSTEAFF. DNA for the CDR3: TGTGCCATCAGGGGCTTAGGGGGAAGCACTGAAGCTTTCTTT.

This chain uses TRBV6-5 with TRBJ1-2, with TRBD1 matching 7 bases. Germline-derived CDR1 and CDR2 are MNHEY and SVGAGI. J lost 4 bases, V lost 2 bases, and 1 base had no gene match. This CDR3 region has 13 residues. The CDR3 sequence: CASSYRTGYGYTF. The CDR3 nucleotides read TGTGCCAGCAGTTACCGGACAGGCTATGGCTACACCTTC.

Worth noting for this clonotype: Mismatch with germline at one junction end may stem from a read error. CDR3 nucleotides: TGCGCAAGCAGCCAGGATACCCCCGTCGCGAACATTCAGTACTTC. This encodes CASSQDTPVANIQYF. V is TRBV4-1 and J is TRBJ2-4; D remains ambiguous. The CDR3 is 15 amino acids. Looked up from germline, CDR1 is MGHRA and CDR2 is YSYEKL.

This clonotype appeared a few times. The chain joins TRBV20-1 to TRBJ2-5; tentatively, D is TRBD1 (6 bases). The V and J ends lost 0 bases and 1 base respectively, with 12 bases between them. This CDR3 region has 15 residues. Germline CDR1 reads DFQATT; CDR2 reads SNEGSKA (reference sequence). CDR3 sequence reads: CSARDRSRGQETQYF. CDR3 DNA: TGCAGTGCTAGAGATCGGTCCAGGGGCCAAGAGACCCAGTACTTC.

The CDR3 DNA sequence: TGTGCCAGCAGCCCGACTAGCGGGGCTACAGATACGCAGTATTTT. Its protein product is CASSPTSGATDTQYF. This chain joins TRBV6-6 and TRBJ2-3; 11 positions match TRBD2. Germline CDR1 MNHNY, CDR2 SVGAGI (reference sequence). CDR3 size: 15 residues. Germline trimming cut 6 bases from V and 3 bases from J; bases unmatched to any gene: 5.

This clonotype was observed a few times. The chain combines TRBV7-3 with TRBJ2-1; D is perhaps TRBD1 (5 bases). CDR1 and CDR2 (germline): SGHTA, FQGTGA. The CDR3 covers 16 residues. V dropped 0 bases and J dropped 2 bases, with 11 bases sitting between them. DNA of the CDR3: TGTGCCAGCAGCTTAACGCCAGGGTTGGCCTACAATGAGCAGTTCTTC. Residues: CASSLTPGLAYNEQFF.

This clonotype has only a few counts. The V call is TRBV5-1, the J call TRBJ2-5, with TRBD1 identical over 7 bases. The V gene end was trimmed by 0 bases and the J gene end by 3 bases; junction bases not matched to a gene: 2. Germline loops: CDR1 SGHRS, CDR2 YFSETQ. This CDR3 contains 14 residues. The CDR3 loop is CASSLAGQKETQYF. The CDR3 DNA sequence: TGCGCCAGCAGCTTGGCGGGACAGAAAGAGACCCAGTACTTC.

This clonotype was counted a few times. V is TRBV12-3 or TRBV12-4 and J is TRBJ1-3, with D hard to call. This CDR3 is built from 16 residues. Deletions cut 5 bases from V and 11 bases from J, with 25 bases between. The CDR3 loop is CASSPTPSTSRRAIYF. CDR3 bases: TGTGCCAGCAGTCCCACACCTTCGACCAGCCGGCGGGCCATATATTTT.

The CDR3 loop is CASSFQGPGLEQFF. CDR3 nucleotides: TGTGCCAGCAGCTTCCAGGGTCCAGGGCTTGAGCAGTTCTTC. V gene TRBV11-1 combines with J gene TRBJ2-1; tentatively, D is TRBD1 (5 bases). The CDR3 sequence is 14 residues long. CDR1 and CDR2 from the germline V gene are SGHAT and FQDESV (reference sequence). V lost 3 bases, J lost 9 bases, and 15 bases lay in between.

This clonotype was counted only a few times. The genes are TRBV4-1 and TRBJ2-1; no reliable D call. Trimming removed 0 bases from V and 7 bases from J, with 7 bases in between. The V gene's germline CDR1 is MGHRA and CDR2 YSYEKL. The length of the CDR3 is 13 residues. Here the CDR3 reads CASSQEVANEQFF. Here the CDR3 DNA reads TGCGCCAGCAGCCAAGAGGTAGCAAATGAGCAGTTCTTC.

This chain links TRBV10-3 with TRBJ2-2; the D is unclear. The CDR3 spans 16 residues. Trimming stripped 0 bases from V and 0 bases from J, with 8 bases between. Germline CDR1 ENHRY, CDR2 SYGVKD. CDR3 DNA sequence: TGTGCCATCAGTGAGTCGAGTCGGGCGAACACCGGGGAGCTGTTTTTT. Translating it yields CAISESSRANTGELFF.

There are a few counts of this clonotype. CDR3: CASSLGRGNGELFF. In DNA, the CDR3 is TGTGCCAGCAGCTTAGGCCGGGGGAACGGGGAGCTGTTTTTT. The gene calls are TRBV11-3 and TRBJ2-2; TRBD2 might be the D (6 bases). V lost 1 base, J lost 7 bases, and 10 bases lay in between. The CDR3 totals 14 residues. Germline CDR1 SGHNT, CDR2 YENEEA. The full variable domain, completed using reference TRBV11-3 and TRBJ2-2, is EAGVVQSPRYKIIEKKQPVAFWCNPISGHNTLYWYLQNLGQGPELLIRYENEEAVDDSQLPKDRFSAERLKGVDSTLKIQPAELGDSAVYLCASSLGRGNGELFFGEGSRLTVL.

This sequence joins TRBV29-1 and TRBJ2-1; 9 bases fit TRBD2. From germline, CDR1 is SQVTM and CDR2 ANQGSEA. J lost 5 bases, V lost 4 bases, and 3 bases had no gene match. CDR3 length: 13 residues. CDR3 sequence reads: CSVVSSGNNEQFF. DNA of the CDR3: TGCAGCGTTGTGTCTAGCGGGAACAATGAGCAGTTCTTC.

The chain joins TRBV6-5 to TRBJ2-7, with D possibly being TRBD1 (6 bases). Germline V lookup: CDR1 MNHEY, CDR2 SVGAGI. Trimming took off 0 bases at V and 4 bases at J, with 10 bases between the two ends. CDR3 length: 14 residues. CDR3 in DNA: TGTGCCAGCAGTTACTCCCAGGGGATTTACGAGCAGTACTTC. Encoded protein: CASSYSQGIYEQYF.

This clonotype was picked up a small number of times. CDR3 DNA sequence: TGTGCCATCAGGGGGCCCGGACGGGGGGAAGATACGCAGTATTTT. This encodes CAIRGPGRGEDTQYF. The chain combines TRBV10-3 with TRBJ2-3; TRBD2 matches 7 bases. The CDR3 contains 15 residues. Per the germline V gene, CDR1 is ENHRY and CDR2 is SYGVKD. The V and J ends lost 6 bases and 5 bases, in that order; junction bases with no gene match: 11.

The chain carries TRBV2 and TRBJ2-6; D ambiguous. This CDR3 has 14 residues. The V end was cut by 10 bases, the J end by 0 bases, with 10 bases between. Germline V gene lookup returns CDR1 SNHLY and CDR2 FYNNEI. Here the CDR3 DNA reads TGTGCCATCGTGCTGGACTCTGGGGCCAACGTCCTGACTTTC. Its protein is CAIVLDSGANVLTF.

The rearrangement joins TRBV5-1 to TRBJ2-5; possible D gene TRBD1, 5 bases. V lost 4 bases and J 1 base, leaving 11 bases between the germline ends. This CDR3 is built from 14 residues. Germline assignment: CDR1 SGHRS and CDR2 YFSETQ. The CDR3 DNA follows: TGCGCCAGCAGCCGTCCTGACAGCCAAGAGACCCAGTACTTC. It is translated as CASSRPDSQETQYF.

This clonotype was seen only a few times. CDR3 in amino acids: CASSRLFSSYEQYF. CDR3 coding DNA: TGTGCCAGCAGCCGTTTGTTTAGCTCCTACGAGCAGTACTTC. The gene calls are TRBV3-1 and TRBJ2-7; no definite D call. Germline V lookup: CDR1 LGHDT, CDR2 YNNKEL (reference sequence). This CDR3 has 14 amino acids. V lost 4 bases and J 0 bases, leaving 10 bases between the germline ends.

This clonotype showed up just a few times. CDR3 sequence reads: CASSPRGWTEAFF. CDR3 DNA sequence: TGTGCCAGTAGTCCCCGGGGGTGGACTGAAGCTTTCTTT. This chain links TRBV19 with TRBJ1-1; D perhaps matches TRBD1 (5 bases). V was shortened by 5 bases and J by 5 bases, with 12 bases between the two germline ends. From germline, CDR1 is LNHDA and CDR2 SQIVND (reference sequence). This CDR3 comprises 13 residues.

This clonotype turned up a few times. As DNA, the CDR3 is TGTGCCAGCAGCTTAATCGACTACGGGTCTAATGAGCAGTTCTTC. Amino acid sequence: CASSLIDYGSNEQFF. The chain uses TRBV5-6 and TRBJ2-1; weak D call: TRBD2 (5 bases). V gave up 2 bases and J gave up 7 bases, with 16 bases separating them. The CDR3 has 15 amino acids. Per germline, CDR1 SGHDT and CDR2 YYEEEE.

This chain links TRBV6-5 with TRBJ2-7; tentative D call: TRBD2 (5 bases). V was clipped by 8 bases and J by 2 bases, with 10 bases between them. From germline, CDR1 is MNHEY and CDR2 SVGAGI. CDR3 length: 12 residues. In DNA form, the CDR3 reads TGTGCCAGCCCGGCGGGTACCTACGAGCAGTACTTC. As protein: CASPAGTYEQYF.

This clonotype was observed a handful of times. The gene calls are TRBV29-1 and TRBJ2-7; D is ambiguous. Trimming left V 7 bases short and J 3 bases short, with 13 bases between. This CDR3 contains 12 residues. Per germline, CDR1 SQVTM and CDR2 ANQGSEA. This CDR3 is CSGVFGVYEQYF. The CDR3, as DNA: TGCAGCGGGGTTTTCGGAGTCTACGAGCAGTACTTC.